Listed below are T cell receptor beta chains from one sample, sequenced in a study of blood T cell repertoires in COVID-19. Clones were read by immunoSEQ multiplex PCR, and TCRdb kept only the in-frame ones, dropping some. This sample has 190,000 or so clones; about 90% occur once, and the top ten carry approximately 7.6%. Material for sequencing was PBMCs or T cells enriched from blood (not recorded which). These receptors were taken from a woman younger than 35 who had recovered from COVID-19. The CDR3 runs from the conserved cysteine through the conserved F or W. A D gene is named only where the DNA matches it firmly. Some rows have no size entry. The others give once, few or many, or a class for an expanded clone.

>TRBV5-1|TRBJ2-5|.|TRBD1
TGCGCCAGCATTGGACAGGGGGCGGCTGAGACCCAGTACTTC
CASIGQGAAETQYF
>TRBV7-9|TRBJ2-7|.|.
TGTGCCAGCAGCCCCCCGGACAGTAACTACGAGCAGTACTTC
CASSPPDSNYEQYF
>TRBV6-1|TRBJ2-3|.|TRBD2
TGTGCCAGCAGTGAACGGGCGGGGGGATATGCAGATACGCAGTATTTT
CASSERAGGYADTQYF
>TRBV4-1|TRBJ1-6|.|.
TGCGCCAGCAGCCAAGGACGGGCTCGAGGGGGTAATTCACCCCTCCACTTT
CASSQGRARGGNSPLHF
>TRBV30|TRBJ1-6|.|.
TGTGCCTGCGACTTGTTCGACAGCTATAATTCACCCCTCCACTTT
CACDLFDSYNSPLHF
>TRBV28|TRBJ1-5|few|.
TGTGCCAGCAGTTTACCGGGGGGGGCGAGCAATCAGCCCCAGCATTTT
CASSLPGGASNQPQHF
>TRBV18|TRBJ2-3|.|TRBD2
TGTGCCAGCTCACCACCGGGTCGACTAGCGGGACGCACAGATACGCAGTATTTT
CASSPPGRLAGRTDTQYF
>TRBV6-5|TRBJ2-7|.|TRBD1
TGTGCCAGCAGCACTGACAGGGAAAGGACCTACGAGCAGTACTTC
CASSTDRERTYEQYF
>TRBV7-9|TRBJ2-4|few|.
TGTGCCAGCAGCTTAGGGGGCTCCAACATTCAGTACTTC
CASSLGGSNIQYF
>TRBV6-5|TRBJ2-1|.|TRBD2
TGTGCCAGCAGCAGCGGGGGGGCAAGATACAATGAGCAGTTCTTC
CASSSGGARYNEQFF
>TRBV19|TRBJ1-2|.|TRBD1
TGTGCCAGTAGTCCGGGACAGGGGTATGGCTACACCTTC
CASSPGQGYGYTF
>TRBV6-5|TRBJ1-1|.|.
TGTGCCAGCAGTTACTTCGACAGTATCACTGAAGCTTTCTTT
CASSYFDSITEAFF
>TRBV5-1|TRBJ2-3|.|TRBD2
TGCGCCAGCGGTACTAGCGGGGTTGTAGGCACAGATACGCAGTATTTT
CASGTSGVVGTDTQYF
>TRBV6-2/TRBV6-3|TRBJ2-5|.|TRBD1
TGTGCCAGCAGTTACCACTTGGGACAGCCACAAGAGACCCAGTACTTC
CASSYHLGQPQETQYF
>TRBV6-2/TRBV6-3|TRBJ2-5|.|TRBD2
TGTGCCAGCAGTTGGTCGGGGGGGCTTGAGACCCAGTACTTC
CASSWSGGLETQYF
>TRBV30|TRBJ2-7|.|TRBD1
TGTGCCTGGAGTAGGGACAGTTTGATCTACGAGCAGTACTTC
CAWSRDSLIYEQYF
>TRBV28|TRBJ1-1|.|.
TGTGCCAGCAGTTTGGGCAGGGTAGCTGAAGCTTTCTTT
CASSLGRVAEAFF
>TRBV6-5|TRBJ1-2|once|TRBD1
TGTGCCAGTAAAACCGGGACAGGCTATGGCTACACCTTC
CASKTGTGYGYTF
>TRBV28|TRBJ2-7|.|.
TGTGCCAGCAGTGGGTTAGCGCAGAGCTCCTACGAGCAGTACTTC
CASSGLAQSSYEQYF
>TRBV5-1|TRBJ1-3|.|.
TGCGCCAGCAGCTTGGTCGGAGGGGCCAACGGAAACACCATATATTTT
CASSLVGGANGNTIYF
>TRBV7-9|TRBJ2-1|.|TRBD2
TGTGCCAGCAGCTTACCAGAGGGTACTAGCGGGGCCAATGAGCAGTTCTTC
CASSLPEGTSGANEQFF
>TRBV12-5|TRBJ1-6|.|TRBD1
TGTGCTAGTGGCACGGGACAGATCAATTCACCCCTCCACTTT
CASGTGQINSPLHF
>TRBV12-3/TRBV12-4|TRBJ2-1|.|.
TGTGCCAGCAGTGCGACTACCCCCAATGAGCAGTTCTTC
CASSATTPNEQFF